One sample yielded the 10 T cell receptor beta chains listed below, sequenced in a study of cytomegalovirus exposure and HLA in healthy donors. 60 Vbeta and 13 Jbeta primers were used in PCR. The assay was immunoSEQ multiplex PCR, and TCRdb's table has in-frame clones only and misses some. The data contain 55,000 to 65,000 clones, approximately 83% of them singletons. Material: PBMCs. These receptors were collected from a female donor in good health and CMV-seronegative.

The table lists this clone with a count of one. This chain links TRBV19 with TRBJ1-1; D is unresolved. CDR1 is LNHDA and CDR2 is SQIVND in the germline V gene (reference sequence). Trimming left V 3 bases short and J 1 base short, with 6 bases between. This CDR3 region has 13 residues. CDR3 nucleotides: TGTGCCAGTAGTATGCAGCGGAACACTGAAGCTTTCTTT. Translation: CASSMQRNTEAFF.

The chain recombines TRBV18 with TRBJ1-2; 7 bases agree with TRBD1. Germline V gene sequence: CDR1 KGHSH, CDR2 LQKENI. After removal of 6 bases from V and 4 bases from J, the junction contained 5 bases not matched to a gene. The CDR3 is 13 amino acids. Here the CDR3 reads CASSEGTVYGYTF. Here the CDR3 DNA reads TGTGCCAGCTCTGAAGGGACAGTCTATGGCTACACCTTC.

The CDR3 DNA sequence: TGTGCCAGCAGTTACACGGGACTAGCGACAGATACGCAGTATTTT. Translating gives CASSYTGLATDTQYF. The chain uses TRBV6-5 and TRBJ2-3, with TRBD2 identical over 10 bases. V lost 2 bases and J lost 3; bases outside the gene matches: 2. Per the germline V gene, CDR1 is MNHEY and CDR2 is SVGAGI. The CDR3 covers 15 residues.

The chain combines TRBV5-1 with TRBJ2-7; tentatively, D is TRBD1 (6 bases). Germline CDR1 and CDR2: SGHRS and YFSETQ. Trimming left V 4 bases short and J 9 bases short, with 23 bases between. The CDR3 runs to 15 residues. CDR3: CASSLGDRTFSGQYF. CDR3 DNA sequence: TGCGCCAGCAGCCTCGGAGACAGGACCTTCTCCGGGCAGTACTTC.

This chain links TRBV5-1 with TRBJ2-3; TRBD2 matches 8 bases. Germline CDR1 reads SGHRS; CDR2 reads YFSETQ. V was clipped by 3 bases and J by 3 bases; unmatched bases: 12. This CDR3 is built from 17 residues. CDR3 sequence: CASSSDVSGTGTDTQYF. CDR3 nucleotide sequence: TGCGCCAGCAGCTCAGACGTTAGCGGGACTGGGACAGATACGCAGTATTTT.

This chain links TRBV19 with TRBJ1-1; possibly TRBD1 for D (5 bases). Per the germline V gene, CDR1 is LNHDA and CDR2 is SQIVND (reference sequence). V lost 3 bases to trimming and J lost 5 bases, with 10 bases between them. The CDR3 is 13 residues long. CDR3 nucleotides: TGTGCCAGTAGTATGGGAGGGGTTACTGAAGCTTTCTTT. This encodes CASSMGGVTEAFF.

The chain carries TRBV4-2 and TRBJ2-1; D possibly corresponds to TRBD2 (5 bases). The CDR3 length is 14 residues. V was shortened by 0 bases and J by 6 bases, with 9 bases between the two germline ends. Germline V gene data show CDR1 as LGHNA and CDR2 as YNFKEQ. Here the CDR3 DNA reads TGTGCCAGCAGCCAAGAGAGGGTGGGCAATGAGCAGTTCTTC. Protein product: CASSQERVGNEQFF.

This rearrangement joins TRBV9 to TRBJ2-1; D is possibly TRBD1 (5 bases). The germline gives CDR1 SGDLS, CDR2 YYNGEE. V lost 4 bases to trimming and J lost 1 base, with 9 bases between them. The CDR3 sequence is 14 residues long. The CDR3 nucleotides are TGTGCCAGCAGCCCAGGACAATCCTACAATGAGCAGTTCTTC. Its protein is CASSPGQSYNEQFF.

This chain connects TRBV27 to TRBJ1-1; 8 nucleotides agree with TRBD1. Per the germline V gene, CDR1 is MNHEY and CDR2 is SMNVEV (reference sequence). Trimming cost V 5 bases and J 6 bases; bases outside gene matches: 8. The CDR3 is 14 amino acids. CDR3 coding DNA: TGTGCCAGCAGTCCAAGGACAGGGTGGCCTGAAGCTTTCTTT. This translates into CASSPRTGWPEAFF.

The gene calls are TRBV27 and TRBJ2-2; D call uncertain. Germline CDR1 reads MNHEY; CDR2 reads SMNVEV (reference sequence). This CDR3 spans 15 amino acids. Between the trimmed V and J ends, which lost 3 bases and 0 bases, there was a span of 8 bases. The CDR3 sequence: CASSLRNSNTGELFF. DNA of the CDR3: TGTGCCAGCAGTTTGCGGAATTCGAACACCGGGGAGCTGTTTTTT.